This TCR beta chain was documented in a study of blood T cell repertoires in COVID-19. About the research overall: Spain, Italy and the United States supplied samples that represented acute and convalescent COVID-19.

This CDR3 contains 16 residues. Trimming pared 4 bases from V and 6 bases from J, leaving 20 bases between. Germline V lookup: CDR1 MGHRA, CDR2 YSYEKL. Patients of the Seattle cohort, enrolled during active infection, were followed longitudinally. Authors' data handling: Quantification of nucleated cells was approximated via reference gene primer amplification. The data were produced by immunoSEQ multiplex PCR, yet TCRdb's version contains in-frame clones alone and is incomplete. V and J calls and clone size are those listed in that table; D and trimming were worked out from the DNA. The sample records more than 300,000 clones, 89% being singletons.

This sequence was found in a woman under 40 with COVID-19, enrolled during active disease. The genes are TRBV4-1 and TRBJ2-3; TRBD1 is a possible D gene (5 bases). Sequenced material: peripheral blood. CDR3 protein: CASSRQPGATGDTQYF. The CDR3 DNA reads TGCGCCAGCAGCCGCCAACCTGGGGCCACTGGGGATACGCAGTATTTT.